This is a list of T cell receptor beta chains from one sample in a study of vaccination and CD4 T cells after COVID-19. Their antigen targets remain unknown. TCRdb processed the PCR reads anew with MiXCR; each CDR3 protein has one entry. This table holds 8,800 or so distinct CDR3 sequences, about half found once. The sample was CD4+ T cells from blood, cultured in vitro. The receptors were sampled from a human donor in good health. CDR3s include the opening cysteine and the closing phenylalanine or tryptophan. D genes are given only for firm matches. Not all rows give a size; the values are once, few, many and, for expanded clones, a class.

size	D	V	J	DNA	CDR3
NA	TRBD1	TRBV5-4	TRBJ1-1	TGTGCCAGCAGCTTAACAGGGGGCACTGAAGCTTTCTTT	CASSLTGGTEAFF
few	TRBD1	TRBV7-2	TRBJ1-2	TGTGCCAGCAGACTTAATACAGGGGCCAACTATGGCTACACCTTC	CASRLNTGANYGYTF
NA	NA	TRBV6-2/TRBV6-3	TRBJ2-3	TGTGCCAGCAGTCGCCGGTTGGGCGGACGCACAGATACGCAGTATTTT	CASSRRLGGRTDTQYF
NA	NA	TRBV5-1	TRBJ1-2	TGCGCCAGCAGCTTGGCAGGGGCGGAGGGACATGGCTACACCTTC	CASSLAGAEGHGYTF
NA	NA	TRBV15	TRBJ1-1	TGTGCCACCAGCAGAGCTGGCAGGGACACTGAAGCTTTCTTT	CATSRAGRDTEAFF
NA	NA	TRBV4-1	TRBJ1-3	TGCGCCAGCAGCCAGGCTCCCGGTAGCACTGGAAACACCATATATTTT	CASSQAPGSTGNTIYF
few	NA	TRBV7-2	TRBJ1-2	TGTGCCAGCAGCTTTGGGGCAGGCCCAGCCCCTACCAATAGCTACACCTTC	CASSFGAGPAPTNSYTF
few	TRBD1	TRBV27	TRBJ1-2	TGTGCCAGCAGTTTAGGACAGGGGGCTGGTGGCTACACCTTC	CASSLGQGAGGYTF
NA	NA	TRBV27	TRBJ2-7	TGTGCCAGCAGTCCGTGGGTTGGTTTTTCCTACGAGCAGTACTTC	CASSPWVGFSYEQYF
NA	NA	TRBV11-2	TRBJ1-1	TGTGCCAGCAGCTTAGTTCAGGGGAGCACTGAAGCTTTCTTT	CASSLVQGSTEAFF
NA	TRBD2	TRBV6-5	TRBJ2-7	TGTGCCAGCAGTTCTTCTGGGCGGGGGGCGTACCCTCCTGGCGAGCAGTACTTC	CASSSSGRGAYPPGEQYF
NA	NA	TRBV5-1	TRBJ2-7	TGCGCCAGCAGCCCCCGCGGGGGCAGCGCCTACGAGCAGTACTTC	CASSPRGGSAYEQYF
NA	NA	TRBV19	TRBJ1-2	TGTGCCAGTAGCCCCGGGACAACCTCCTATGGCTACACCTTC	CASSPGTTSYGYTF
few	TRBD1	TRBV7-6	TRBJ2-3	TGTGCCAGCAGCTTAGCGCGGTCAGGGGGTAGAACAGATACGCAGTATTTT	CASSLARSGGRTDTQYF
NA	NA	TRBV6-5	TRBJ2-5	TGTGCCAGCAGTTCCAGCGGTCCACCCGAGTCCCAGTACTTC	CASSSSGPPESQYF
NA	TRBD2	TRBV20-1	TRBJ2-7	TGCAGTGCTGGCCGACTAGCGGGGGCGAACGAGCAGTACTTC	CSAGRLAGANEQYF
NA	NA	TRBV19	TRBJ1-1	TGTGCCAGTAGTATAGGGGGTCCAGGAAGGAACACTGAAGCTTTCTTT	CASSIGGPGRNTEAFF
NA	TRBD2	TRBV19	TRBJ2-1	TGTGCCAGTACCCGGACTAGCGGGAGCCATGAGCAGTTCTTC	CASTRTSGSHEQFF
NA	TRBD2	TRBV20-1	TRBJ2-3	TGCAGTGCACCGGGGCGGGGGGCAGATACGCAGTATTTT	CSAPGRGADTQYF
NA	NA	TRBV7-9	TRBJ2-2	TGTGCCAGCAGCTTCCTAGTTAGGCCGGACGGGGAGCTGTTTTTT	CASSFLVRPDGELFF
NA	NA	TRBV30	TRBJ1-5	TGTGCCTGGAGTCGGCAGGGAGGGACTCAGCCCCAGCATTTT	CAWSRQGGTQPQHF
NA	NA	TRBV19	TRBJ2-4	TGTGCCAGTAGCAACCCGGGAGACCAAAGGTACATTCAGTACTTC	CASSNPGDQRYIQYF
few	TRBD1	TRBV7-8	TRBJ1-2	TGTGCCAGCAGCTCGAACCCGGGACAGGGCTCTTCCTACACCTTC	CASSSNPGQGSSYTF
NA	TRBD1	TRBV20-1	TRBJ2-4	TGCAGTGCTAGAGTTCGGGCAGGGGGCGTCGGGTACTTC	CSARVRAGGVGYF
few	TRBD2	TRBV10-3	TRBJ2-2	TGTGCCATCAGGCCCGATAGCGGGAGCACCGGGGAGCTGTTTTTT	CAIRPDSGSTGELFF
NA	NA	TRBV5-4	TRBJ1-1	TGTGCCAGCAGGGGGCGCGGCACTGAAGCTTTCTTT	CASRGRGTEAFF
few	TRBD1	TRBV15	TRBJ1-1	TGTGCCACAGGGGACAGGGGAGCTTTCTTT	CATGDRGAFF
few	TRBD2	TRBV20-1	TRBJ2-2	TGCAGTGCTGATGGGGGAGGGACGTCCCGGGAGCTGTTTTTT	CSADGGGTSRELFF
NA	NA	TRBV5-5	TRBJ1-2	TGTGCCAGCAGCTTGTTGCCTCTGGGGTTGGGAAACTATGGCTACACCTTC	CASSLLPLGLGNYGYTF
NA	NA	TRBV2	TRBJ2-3	TGTGTCAGCAGTTGGGATACGCAGTATTTT	CVSSWDTQYF
few	NA	TRBV7-2	TRBJ1-1	TGTGCCAGCAGCTCGACAATGAACACTGAAGCTTTCTTT	CASSSTMNTEAFF